The rows below give T cell receptor beta chains drawn from one sample of a study of CD8+ T cells in alopecia areata. Clones were read by immunoSEQ multiplex PCR, and TCRdb kept only the in-frame ones, dropping some. This sample has 250,000 to 300,000 clones, with 55% to 70% found just once. This sample comprised CD4+ T cells sorted from blood, obtained at week 24, from a patient treated with tofacitinib. These receptors came from a human donor with alopecia areata. CDR3s include the opening cysteine and the closing phenylalanine or tryptophan. A D gene is named only where the DNA matches it firmly. Clone sizes are given selectively: once, few, many, or a class where the clone is expanded.

TRBD2	NA	TRBJ2-1	TRBV30	TGTGCCTGCCACCGGGGGGGGCTGTTCAATGAGCAGTTCTTC	CACHRGGLFNEQFF
NA	few	TRBJ2-5	TRBV5-4	TGTGCCAGCAGCTATCAAAACAGGGGAGGAGGAGAGACCCAGTACTTC	CASSYQNRGGGETQYF
NA	NA	TRBJ1-1	TRBV29-1	TGCAGCGTGGGAGCCGTGCGAGGGGACACTGAAGCTTTCTTT	CSVGAVRGDTEAFF
NA	NA	TRBJ2-7	TRBV12-5	TGTGCTAGAACGCCTGGGGGCCCTTTCTCCTACGAGCAGTACTTC	CARTPGGPFSYEQYF
NA	NA	TRBJ2-7	TRBV7-6	TGTGCCAGCAGCTCCAGTGGGGGAGGAGGCGAGCAGTACTTC	CASSSSGGGGEQYF
TRBD1	NA	TRBJ1-1	TRBV30	TGTGCCTGGAACCAGGGGGGGGACACTGAAGCTTTCTTT	CAWNQGGDTEAFF
NA	few	TRBJ1-6	TRBV18	TGTGCCAGCTCACCCTGGGGGCCTAATTCACCCCTCCACTTT	CASSPWGPNSPLHF
NA	NA	TRBJ2-3	TRBV7-2	TGTGCCAGCAGCCCAACAGGGAGGGCCCCACGGATTGCAGATACGCAGTATTTT	CASSPTGRAPRIADTQYF
NA	NA	TRBJ2-1	TRBV9	TGTGCCAGCAGCGTAGCTACACAGGGCCTCAATGAGCAGTTCTTC	CASSVATQGLNEQFF
NA	NA	TRBJ2-5	TRBV15	TGTGCCACCAGCAGAGAAAGGTTCGGCCGGGGAGAGACCCAGTACTTC	CATSRERFGRGETQYF
NA	few	TRBJ2-3	TRBV29-1	TGCAGCGTTGTTCTACATAGCACAGATACGCAGTATTTT	CSVVLHSTDTQYF
NA	few	TRBJ1-2	TRBV29-1	TGCAGCGTTGAAAGGAGAAGAGCCTATGGCTACACCTTC	CSVERRRAYGYTF
NA	NA	TRBJ2-3	TRBV2	TGTGCCAGCAGTGAAGCAGGGGTATCGGATACGCAGTATTTT	CASSEAGVSDTQYF
TRBD1	few	TRBJ2-6	TRBV4-3	TGCGCCAGCAGCCGTGGACAGGGGGCTGGGGCCAACGTCCTGACTTTC	CASSRGQGAGANVLTF
NA	NA	TRBJ2-6	TRBV11-2	TGTGCCAGCGCTGCACGCGCCTACTCTGGGGCCAACGTCCTGACTTTC	CASAARAYSGANVLTF
NA	few	TRBJ1-1	TRBV19	TGTGCCAGTAGTATCAATTTACCGAACACTGAAGCTTTCTTT	CASSINLPNTEAFF
NA	NA	TRBJ1-5	TRBV30	TGTGCCTGGAGGACAGGCGGACAGCCCCAGCATTTT	CAWRTGGQPQHF
NA	once	TRBJ1-1	TRBV5-4	TGTGCCAGCAGCTTGGTTAACACTGAAGCTTTCTTT	CASSLVNTEAFF